This TCR beta chain was retrieved from a study of CD8 T cells in ankylosing spondylitis. Findings and caveats of the study: What seemed typical of ankylosing spondylitis blood was a TCR beta motif built from about 8 highly homologous variants. Matched ankylosing spondylitis synovial fluid reportedly showed significant enrichment of disease-linked clones.

The V end was cut by 8 bases, the J end by 4 bases, with 26 bases between. Germline V lookup: CDR1 ENHRY, CDR2 SYGVKD. The CDR3 is 17 residues long. Making use of molecular barcodes, quantitative 5'-RACE generated TCR beta libraries. TCRdb re-called the 5' RACE reads with MiXCR, one entry per CDR3 protein. The sample has 450,000 to 550,000 distinct CDR3 sequences, approximately 5.3% seen once; the top ten hold around 3.5%. This clonotype was seen repeatedly, ten times or more. The antigen is unknown. This chain joins TRBV10-3 and TRBJ1-2; the D gene is possibly TRBD1 (6 bases). The sequence was collected from a male donor with ankylosing spondylitis. The specimen sequenced was blood, either unsorted or a sorted T cell fraction (not recorded which). The chain's CDR3 is CAIGDLLPGGRSYGYTF. The CDR3 DNA sequence: TGTGCCATCGGAGACCTCCTTCCCGGGGGCAGATCCTATGGCTACACCTTC.